What follows is one T cell receptor (beta chain) and its context. The V gene lost 5 bases and the J gene lost 5 bases, with 9 bases spanning the gap. The CDR3 length is 13 residues. This specimen comes from a study of blood T cell repertoires in COVID-19. Overall study context: Nucleic acid was either cDNA or gDNA, and it came from T cells, B-cell-depleted T cells, or PBMCs.

Authors' analysis steps: Reference gene primer amplification gave nucleated cell count estimates. Assay used: immunoSEQ multiplex PCR; TCRdb lists only in-frame clones, some missing. Clone size and V and J calls were adopted from that table, with D and trimming inferred from the DNA. The sample lists 650,000 to 800,000 clones; just under 90% were seen once. Sequenced material: peripheral blood. This chain links TRBV12-3 or TRBV12-4 with TRBJ2-2; perhaps TRBD2 as D (5 bases). The source is a woman younger than 30 with acute or convalescent COVID-19. Here the CDR3 reads CASSRTETGELFF. CDR3 DNA sequence: TGTGCCAGCAGTCGGACTGAAACCGGGGAGCTGTTTTTT.